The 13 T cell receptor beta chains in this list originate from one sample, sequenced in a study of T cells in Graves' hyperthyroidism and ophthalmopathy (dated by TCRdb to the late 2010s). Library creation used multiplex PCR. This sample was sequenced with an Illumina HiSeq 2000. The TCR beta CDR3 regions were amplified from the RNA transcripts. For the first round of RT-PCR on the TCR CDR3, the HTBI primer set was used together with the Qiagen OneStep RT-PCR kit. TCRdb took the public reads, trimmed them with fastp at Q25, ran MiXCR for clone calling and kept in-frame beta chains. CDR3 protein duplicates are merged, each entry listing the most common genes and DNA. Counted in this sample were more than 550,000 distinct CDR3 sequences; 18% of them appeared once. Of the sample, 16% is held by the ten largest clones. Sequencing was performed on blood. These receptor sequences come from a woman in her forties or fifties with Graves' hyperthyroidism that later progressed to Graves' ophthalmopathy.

CDR3 sequence: CASSYLYSYNEQFF. For the CDR3, the DNA is TGTGCCAGCAGTTACCTATACTCCTACAATGAGCAGTTCTTC. The chain combines TRBV27 with TRBJ2-1; the D is unclear. The V end lost 4 bases, the J end lost 0 bases, and 7 bases lay between the germline ends. The CDR3 length is 14 residues. From germline, CDR1 is MNHEY and CDR2 SMNVEV (reference sequence).

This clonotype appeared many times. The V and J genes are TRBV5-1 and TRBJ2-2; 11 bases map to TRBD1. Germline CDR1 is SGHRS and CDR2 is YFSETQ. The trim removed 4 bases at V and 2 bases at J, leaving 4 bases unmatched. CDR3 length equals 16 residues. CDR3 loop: CASSHGQGANTGELFF. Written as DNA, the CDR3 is TGCGCCAGCAGCCACGGACAGGGGGCCAACACCGGGGAGCTGTTTTTT.

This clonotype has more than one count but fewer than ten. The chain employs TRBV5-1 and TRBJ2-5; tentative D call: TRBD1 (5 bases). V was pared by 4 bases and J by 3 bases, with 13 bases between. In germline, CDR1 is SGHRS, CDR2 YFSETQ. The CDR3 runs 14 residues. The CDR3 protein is CASSTDRHEETQYF. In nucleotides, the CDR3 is TGCGCCAGCAGCACTGACAGACATGAAGAGACCCAGTACTTC.

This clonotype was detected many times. This CDR3 is CAWSFRGVNTEAFF. CDR3 nucleotides: TGTGCCTGGAGTTTCAGGGGCGTGAACACTGAAGCTTTCTTT. The chain employs TRBV30 and TRBJ1-1; a weak D match, TRBD1 (6 bases). The CDR3 contains 14 residues. In germline, CDR1 is GTSNPN, CDR2 SVGIG (reference sequence). The V end was cut by 2 bases, the J end by 0 bases, with 10 bases between.

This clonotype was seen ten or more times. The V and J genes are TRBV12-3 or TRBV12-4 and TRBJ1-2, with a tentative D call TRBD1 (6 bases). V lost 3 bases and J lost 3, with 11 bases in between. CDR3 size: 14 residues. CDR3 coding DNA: TGTGCCAGCAGTTTTCTTAGGGGGGACTATGGCTACACCTTC. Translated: CASSFLRGDYGYTF.

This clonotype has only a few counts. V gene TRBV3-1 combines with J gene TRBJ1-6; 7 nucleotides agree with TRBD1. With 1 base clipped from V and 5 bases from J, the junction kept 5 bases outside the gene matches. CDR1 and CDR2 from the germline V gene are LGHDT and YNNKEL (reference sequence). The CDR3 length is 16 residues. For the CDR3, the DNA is TGTGCCAGCAGCCAAGCCGAGACAGGGCATAATTCACCCCTCCACTTT. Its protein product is CASSQAETGHNSPLHF.

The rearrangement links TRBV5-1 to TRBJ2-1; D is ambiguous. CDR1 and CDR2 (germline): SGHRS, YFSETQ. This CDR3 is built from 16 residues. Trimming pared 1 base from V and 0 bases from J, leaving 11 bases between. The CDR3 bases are TGCGCCAGCAGCTTGAGGACGAGTAGCTCCTACAATGAGCAGTTCTTC. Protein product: CASSLRTSSSYNEQFF.

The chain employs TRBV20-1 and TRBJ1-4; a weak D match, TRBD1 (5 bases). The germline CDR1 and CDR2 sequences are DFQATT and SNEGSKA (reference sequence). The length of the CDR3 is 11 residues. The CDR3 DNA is TGCATATGGGACGGTAATGAAAAACTGTTTTTT. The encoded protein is CIWDGNEKLFF.

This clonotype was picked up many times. CDR3 region: CASGPRLNTEAFF. The CDR3 DNA is TGTGCTAGTGGCCCGAGACTGAACACTGAAGCTTTCTTT. The V call is TRBV12-5, the J call TRBJ1-1; D is undetermined. Germline V lookup: CDR1 LGHNT, CDR2 FRNRAP. This CDR3 comprises 13 residues. V dropped 6 bases and J dropped 0 bases, with 8 bases sitting between them.

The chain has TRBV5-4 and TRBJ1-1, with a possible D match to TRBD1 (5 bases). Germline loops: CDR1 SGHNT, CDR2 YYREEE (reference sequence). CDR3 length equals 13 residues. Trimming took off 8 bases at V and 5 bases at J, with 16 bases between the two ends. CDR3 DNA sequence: TGTGCCAGTACAGGAAAGGGTTTTACTGAAGCTTTCTTT. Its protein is CASTGKGFTEAFF.

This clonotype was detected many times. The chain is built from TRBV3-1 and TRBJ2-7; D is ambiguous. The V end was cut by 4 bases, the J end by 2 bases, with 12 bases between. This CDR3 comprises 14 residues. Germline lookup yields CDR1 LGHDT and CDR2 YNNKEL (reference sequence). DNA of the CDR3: TGTGCCAGCAGCCGCGACTTGCGTACCTACGAGCAGTACTTC. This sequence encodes CASSRDLRTYEQYF.

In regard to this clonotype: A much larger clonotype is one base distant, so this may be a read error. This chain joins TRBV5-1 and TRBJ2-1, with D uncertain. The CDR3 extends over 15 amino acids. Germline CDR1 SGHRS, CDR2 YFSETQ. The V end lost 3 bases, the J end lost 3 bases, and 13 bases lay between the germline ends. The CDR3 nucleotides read TGCGCCAGCAGCTCCACCCAAAGCTTCTACAATGAGCAGTTCTTC. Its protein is CASSSTQSFYNEQFF.

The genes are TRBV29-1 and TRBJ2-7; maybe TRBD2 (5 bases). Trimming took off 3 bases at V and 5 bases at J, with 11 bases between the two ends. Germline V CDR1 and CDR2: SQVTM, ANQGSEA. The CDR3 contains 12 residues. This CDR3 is CSVEEEEHEQYF. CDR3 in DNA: TGCAGCGTTGAGGAGGAGGAGCACGAGCAGTACTTC.